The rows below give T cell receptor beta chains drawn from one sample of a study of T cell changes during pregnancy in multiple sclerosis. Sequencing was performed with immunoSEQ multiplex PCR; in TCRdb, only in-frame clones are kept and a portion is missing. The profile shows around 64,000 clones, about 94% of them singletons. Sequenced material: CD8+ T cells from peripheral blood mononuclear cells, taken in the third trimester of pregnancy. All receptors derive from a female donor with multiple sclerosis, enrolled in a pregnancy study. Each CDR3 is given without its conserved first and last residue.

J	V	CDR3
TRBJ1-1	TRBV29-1	SVEGGQGAEAF
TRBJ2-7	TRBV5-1	ASSDRDEQY
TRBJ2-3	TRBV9	ASSPGQGARDTQY
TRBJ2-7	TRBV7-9	ASSLAQGPSEQY
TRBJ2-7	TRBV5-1	ASSLGESYEQY
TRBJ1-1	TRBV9	ASSVPGNTEAF
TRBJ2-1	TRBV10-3	AISDPLTGTRYNEQF
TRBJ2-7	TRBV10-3	AISGRQGAGEQY
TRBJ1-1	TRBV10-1	ASSEGLRAF
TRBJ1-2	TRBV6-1	ASSEGSNRGYGYT
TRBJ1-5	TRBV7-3	ASSLTTKIRQTGHRNQPQH
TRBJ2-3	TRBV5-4	ASSLRQSTDTQY
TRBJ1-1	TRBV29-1	SDTWTDHTEAF
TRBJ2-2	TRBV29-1	SVQGQGAHTGELF
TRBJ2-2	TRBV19	ASSIDGAGDTGELF
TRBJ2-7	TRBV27	ASSPPSTYEQY
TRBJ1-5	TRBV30	AWSASGNQPQH
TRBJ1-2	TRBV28	ASSETAGLYGYT
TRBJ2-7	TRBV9	ASSGQEGYEQY
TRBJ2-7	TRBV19	ASSDTGRYEQY
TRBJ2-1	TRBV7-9	ASSLRAGLAVYEQF
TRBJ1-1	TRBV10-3	AISEFYGTDEGYPEAF
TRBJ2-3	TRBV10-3	AMGLAGDTQY
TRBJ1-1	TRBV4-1	ASSQDWGVKREAF
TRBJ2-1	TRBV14	ASSLGLLNEQF
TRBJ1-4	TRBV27	ASSSGLYAEKLF
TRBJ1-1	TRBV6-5	ASSYLSGVNTEAF
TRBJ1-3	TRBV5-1	ASSGGTGGKY
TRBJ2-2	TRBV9	ASSAELAGGSGELF
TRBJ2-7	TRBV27	ASGRDRQYSYEQY
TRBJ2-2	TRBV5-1	ASSSRRGAGERGELF
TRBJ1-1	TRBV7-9	ASSFRQGPEAF
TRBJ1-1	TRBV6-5	ASSYSGGTEAF
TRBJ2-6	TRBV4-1	ASSQEWRAGANVLT
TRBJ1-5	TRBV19	ASSIGAGGQGPQH
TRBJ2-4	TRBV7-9	ASSRYPGDQY
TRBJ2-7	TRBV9	ASSATSGAEQY
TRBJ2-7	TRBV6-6	ASSPGQNLYEQY
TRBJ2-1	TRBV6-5	ASRADTFNEQF
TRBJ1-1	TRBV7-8	ASSLAAGGTEAF
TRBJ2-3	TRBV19	ASSPHGAGGPDSPDTQY
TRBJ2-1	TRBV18	ASSPVGQNNEQF